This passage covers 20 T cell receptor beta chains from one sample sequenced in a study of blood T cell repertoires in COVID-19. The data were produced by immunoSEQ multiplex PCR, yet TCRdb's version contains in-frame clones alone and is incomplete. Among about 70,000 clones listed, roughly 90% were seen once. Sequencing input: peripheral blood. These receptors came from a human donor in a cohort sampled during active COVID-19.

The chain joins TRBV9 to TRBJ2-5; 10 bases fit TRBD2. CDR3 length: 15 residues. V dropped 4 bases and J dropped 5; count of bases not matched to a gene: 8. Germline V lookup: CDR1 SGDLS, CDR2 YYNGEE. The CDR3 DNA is TGTGCCAGCAGCCCAGCGGGAGGGCGGTCGGAGACCCAGTACTTC. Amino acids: CASSPAGGRSETQYF.

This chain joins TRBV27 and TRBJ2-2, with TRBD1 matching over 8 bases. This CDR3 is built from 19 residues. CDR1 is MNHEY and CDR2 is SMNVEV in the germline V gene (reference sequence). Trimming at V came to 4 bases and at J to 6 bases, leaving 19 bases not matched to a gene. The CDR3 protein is CASSSSNYNTGGKAGELFF. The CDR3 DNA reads TGTGCCAGCAGTTCATCCAACTATAATACAGGGGGGAAGGCCGGGGAGCTGTTTTTT.

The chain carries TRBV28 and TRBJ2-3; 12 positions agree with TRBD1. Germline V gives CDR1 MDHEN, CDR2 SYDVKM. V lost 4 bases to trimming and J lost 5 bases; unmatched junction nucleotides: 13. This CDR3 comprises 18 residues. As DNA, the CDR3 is TGTGCCAGCAGTTCTTACCTCCCGGGACAGGGGGCTGGAGATACGCAGTATTTT. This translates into CASSSYLPGQGAGDTQYF. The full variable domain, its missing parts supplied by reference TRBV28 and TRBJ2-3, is DVKVTQSSRYLVKRTGEKVFLECVQDMDHENMFWYRQDPGLGLRLIYFSYDVKMKEKGDIPEGYSVSREKKERFSLILESASTNQTSMYLCASSSYLPGQGAGDTQYFGPGTRLTVL.

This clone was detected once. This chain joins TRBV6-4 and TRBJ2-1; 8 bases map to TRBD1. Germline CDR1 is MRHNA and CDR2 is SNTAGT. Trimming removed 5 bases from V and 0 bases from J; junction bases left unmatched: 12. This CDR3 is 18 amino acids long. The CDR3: CASSQDRVTLSSYNEQFF. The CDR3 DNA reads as TGTGCCAGCAGTCAGGACAGGGTCACCCTTAGCTCCTACAATGAGCAGTTCTTC.

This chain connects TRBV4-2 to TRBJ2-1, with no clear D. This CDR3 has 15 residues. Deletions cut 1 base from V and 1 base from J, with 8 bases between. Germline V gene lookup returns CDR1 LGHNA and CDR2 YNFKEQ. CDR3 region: CASSQGSLSYNEQFF. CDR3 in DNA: TGTGCCAGCAGCCAAGGTAGCCTGTCCTACAATGAGCAGTTCTTC.

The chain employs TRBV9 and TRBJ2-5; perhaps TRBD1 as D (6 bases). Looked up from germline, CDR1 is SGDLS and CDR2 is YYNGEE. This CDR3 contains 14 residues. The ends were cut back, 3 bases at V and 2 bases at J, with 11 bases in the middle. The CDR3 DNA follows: TGTGCCAGCAGCGAAGACAGGAATCAAGAGACCCAGTACTTC. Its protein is CASSEDRNQETQYF.

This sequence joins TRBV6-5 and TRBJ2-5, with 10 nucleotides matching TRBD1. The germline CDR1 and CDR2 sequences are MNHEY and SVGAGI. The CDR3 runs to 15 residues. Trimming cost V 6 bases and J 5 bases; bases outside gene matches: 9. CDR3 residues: CASRIRDRGWETQYF. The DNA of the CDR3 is TGTGCCAGCAGAATCCGGGACAGGGGATGGGAGACCCAGTACTTC.

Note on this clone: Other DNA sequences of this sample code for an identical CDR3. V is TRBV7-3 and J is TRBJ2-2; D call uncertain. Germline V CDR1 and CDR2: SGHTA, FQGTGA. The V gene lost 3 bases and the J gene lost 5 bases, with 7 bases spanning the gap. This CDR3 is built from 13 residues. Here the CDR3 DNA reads TGTGCCAGCAGCTTGACAAGAACCGGGGAGCTGTTTTTT. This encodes CASSLTRTGELFF.

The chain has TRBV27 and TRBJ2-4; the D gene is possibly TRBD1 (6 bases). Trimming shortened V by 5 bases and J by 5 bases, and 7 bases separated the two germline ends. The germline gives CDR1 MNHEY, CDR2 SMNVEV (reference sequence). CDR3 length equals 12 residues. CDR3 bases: TGTGCCAGCAGTGGACAGCAAAACATTCAGTACTTC. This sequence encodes CASSGQQNIQYF.

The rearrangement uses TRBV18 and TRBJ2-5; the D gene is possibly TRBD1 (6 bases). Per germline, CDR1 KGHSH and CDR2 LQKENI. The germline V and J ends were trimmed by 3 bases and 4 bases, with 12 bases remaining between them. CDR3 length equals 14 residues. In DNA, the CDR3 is TGTGCCAGCTCACCCATCCAAGGGGGAGAGACCCAGTACTTC. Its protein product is CASSPIQGGETQYF.

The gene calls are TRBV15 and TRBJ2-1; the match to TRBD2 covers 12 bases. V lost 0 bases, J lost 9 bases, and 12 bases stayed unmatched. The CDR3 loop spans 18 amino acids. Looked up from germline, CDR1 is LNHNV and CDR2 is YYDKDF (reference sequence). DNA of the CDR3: TGTGCCACCAGCAGAGATGCTTTTTTGACTAGCGGGAGTACTGAGCAGTTCTTC. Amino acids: CATSRDAFLTSGSTEQFF.

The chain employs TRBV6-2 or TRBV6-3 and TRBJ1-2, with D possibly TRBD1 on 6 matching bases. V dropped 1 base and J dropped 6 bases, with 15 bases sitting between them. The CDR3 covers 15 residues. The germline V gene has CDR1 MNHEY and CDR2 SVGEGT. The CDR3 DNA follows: TGTGCCAGCAGTTACTGGCTAGGGGGATTGGATGGCTACACCTTC. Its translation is CASSYWLGGLDGYTF.

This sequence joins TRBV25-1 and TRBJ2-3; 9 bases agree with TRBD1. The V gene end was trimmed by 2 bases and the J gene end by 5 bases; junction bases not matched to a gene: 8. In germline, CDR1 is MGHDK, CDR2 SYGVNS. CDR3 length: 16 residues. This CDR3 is CASSEAGQGRIDTQYF. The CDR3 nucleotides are TGTGCCAGCAGTGAAGCAGGACAGGGGCGAATAGATACGCAGTATTTT.

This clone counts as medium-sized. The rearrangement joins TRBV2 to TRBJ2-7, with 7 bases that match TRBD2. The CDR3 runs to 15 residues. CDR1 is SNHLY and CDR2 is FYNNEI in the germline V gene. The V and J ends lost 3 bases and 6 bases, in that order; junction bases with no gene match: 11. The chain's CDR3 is CASSDGAGDPSEQYF. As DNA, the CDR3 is TGTGCCAGCAGTGATGGGGCGGGAGACCCTTCCGAGCAGTACTTC. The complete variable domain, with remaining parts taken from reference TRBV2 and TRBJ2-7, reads EPEVTQTPSHQVTQMGQEVILRCVPISNHLYFYWYRQILGQKVEFLVSFYNNEISEKSEIFDDQFSVERPDGSNFTLKIRSTKLEDSAMYFCASSDGAGDPSEQYFGPGTRLTVT.

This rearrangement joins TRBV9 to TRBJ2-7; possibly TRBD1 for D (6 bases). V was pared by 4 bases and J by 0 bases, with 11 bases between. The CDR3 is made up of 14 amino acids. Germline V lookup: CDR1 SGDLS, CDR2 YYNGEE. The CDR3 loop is CASSKRQDSYEQYF. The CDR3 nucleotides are TGTGCCAGCAGCAAGCGACAGGACTCCTACGAGCAGTACTTC.

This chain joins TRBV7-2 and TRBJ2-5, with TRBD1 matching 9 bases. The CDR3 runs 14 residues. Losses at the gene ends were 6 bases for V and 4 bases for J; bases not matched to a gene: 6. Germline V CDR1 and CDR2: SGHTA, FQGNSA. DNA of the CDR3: TGTGCCAGCAGTGGGACAGGGTATGGAGAGACCCAGTACTTC. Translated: CASSGTGYGETQYF.

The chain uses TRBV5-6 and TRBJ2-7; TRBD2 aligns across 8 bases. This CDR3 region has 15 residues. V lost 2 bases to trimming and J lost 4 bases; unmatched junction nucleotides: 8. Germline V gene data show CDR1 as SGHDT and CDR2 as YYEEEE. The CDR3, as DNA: TGTGCCAGCAGCTTCATCAGCGGGAGAGGGTACGAGCAGTACTTC. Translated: CASSFISGRGYEQYF. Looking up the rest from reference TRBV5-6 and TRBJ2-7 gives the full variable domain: DAGVTQSPTHLIKTRGQQVTLRCSPKSGHDTVSWYQQALGQGPQFIFQYYEEEERQRGNFPDRFSGHQFPNYSSELNVNALLLGDSALYLCASSFISGRGYEQYFGPGTRLTVT.

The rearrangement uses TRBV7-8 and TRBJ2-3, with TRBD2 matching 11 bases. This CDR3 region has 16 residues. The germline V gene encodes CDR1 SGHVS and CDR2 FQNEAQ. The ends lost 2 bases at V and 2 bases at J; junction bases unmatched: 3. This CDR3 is CASSLLAGGITDTQYF. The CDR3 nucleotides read TGTGCCAGCAGCTTACTAGCGGGAGGAATCACAGATACGCAGTATTTT.

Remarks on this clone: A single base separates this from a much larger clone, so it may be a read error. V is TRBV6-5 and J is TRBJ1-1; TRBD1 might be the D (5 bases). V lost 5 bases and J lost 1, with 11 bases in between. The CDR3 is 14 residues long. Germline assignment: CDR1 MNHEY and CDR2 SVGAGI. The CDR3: CASSISGGNTEAFF. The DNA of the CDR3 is TGTGCCAGCAGTATCAGCGGGGGGAACACTGAAGCTTTCTTT.

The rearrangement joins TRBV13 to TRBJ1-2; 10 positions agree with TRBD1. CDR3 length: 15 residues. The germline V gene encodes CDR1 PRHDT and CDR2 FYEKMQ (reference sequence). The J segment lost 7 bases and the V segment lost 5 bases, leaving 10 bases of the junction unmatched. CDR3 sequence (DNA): TGTGCCAGCAGCCCTGCGCCGGGACAGGGGATTGGCTACACCTTC. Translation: CASSPAPGQGIGYTF.